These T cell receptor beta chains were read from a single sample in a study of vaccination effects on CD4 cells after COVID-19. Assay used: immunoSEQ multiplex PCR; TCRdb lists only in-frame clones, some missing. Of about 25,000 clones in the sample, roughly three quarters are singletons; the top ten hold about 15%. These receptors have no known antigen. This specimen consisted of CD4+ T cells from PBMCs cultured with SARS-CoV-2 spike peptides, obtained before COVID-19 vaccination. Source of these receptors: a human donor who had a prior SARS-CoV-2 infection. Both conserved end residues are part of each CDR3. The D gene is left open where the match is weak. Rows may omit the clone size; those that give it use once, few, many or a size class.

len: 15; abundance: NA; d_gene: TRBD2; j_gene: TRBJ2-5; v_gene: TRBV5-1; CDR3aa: CASSLRLAGVETQYF; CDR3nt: TGCGCCAGCAGCTTGAGACTAGCGGGGGTCGAGACCCAGTACTTC
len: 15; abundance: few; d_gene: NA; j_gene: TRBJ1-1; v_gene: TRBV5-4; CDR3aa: CASRSASKLNTEAFF; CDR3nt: TGTGCCAGCAGATCAGCATCAAAGCTGAACACTGAAGCTTTCTTT
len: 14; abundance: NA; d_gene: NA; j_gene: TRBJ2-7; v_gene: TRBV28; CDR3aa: CASSLAASQGEQYF; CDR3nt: TGTGCCAGCAGTTTAGCGGCGTCCCAGGGCGAGCAGTACTTC
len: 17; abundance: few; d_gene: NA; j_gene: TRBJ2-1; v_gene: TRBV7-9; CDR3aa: CASSLQLRTVSYNEQFF; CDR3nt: TGTGCCAGCAGCTTACAGTTAAGGACAGTTTCCTACAATGAGCAGTTCTTC
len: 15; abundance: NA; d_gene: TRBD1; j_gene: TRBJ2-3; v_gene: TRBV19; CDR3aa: CVSSVRGLSTDTQYF; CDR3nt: TGTGTCAGTAGTGTCAGGGGGCTGAGCACAGATACGCAGTATTTT
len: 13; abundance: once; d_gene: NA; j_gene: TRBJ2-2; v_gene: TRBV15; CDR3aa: CATSRPNTGELFF; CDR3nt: TGTGCCACCAGCAGGCCAAATACCGGGGAGCTGTTTTTT
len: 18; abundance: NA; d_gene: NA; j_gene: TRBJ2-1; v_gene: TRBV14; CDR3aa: CASSQQRYRKSSYNEQFF; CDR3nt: TGTGCCAGCAGCCAACAAAGGTACAGGAAAAGCTCCTACAATGAGCAGTTCTTC
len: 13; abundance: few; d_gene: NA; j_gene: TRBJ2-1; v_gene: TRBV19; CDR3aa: CASRRGPYNEQFF; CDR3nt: TGTGCCAGTAGGCGGGGACCCTACAATGAGCAGTTCTTC
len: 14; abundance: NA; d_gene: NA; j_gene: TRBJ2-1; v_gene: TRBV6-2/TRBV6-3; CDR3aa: CASSYSPSYNEQFF; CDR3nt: TGTGCCAGCAGTTACTCACCCTCCTACAATGAGCAGTTCTTC
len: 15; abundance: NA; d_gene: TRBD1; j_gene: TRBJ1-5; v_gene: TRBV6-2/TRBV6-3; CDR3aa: CASSPHGQEKEPQHF; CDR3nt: TGTGCCAGCAGCCCACACGGACAGGAGAAAGAGCCCCAGCATTTT
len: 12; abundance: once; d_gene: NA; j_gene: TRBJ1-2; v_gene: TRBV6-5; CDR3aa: CASSYSQGGYTF; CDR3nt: TGTGCCAGCAGTTACTCCCAGGGCGGCTACACCTTC
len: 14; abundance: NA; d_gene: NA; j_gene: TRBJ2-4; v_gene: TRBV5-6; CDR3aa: CASSLPGEENIQYF; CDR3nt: TGTGCCAGCAGCTTACCAGGGGAGGAAAACATTCAGTACTTC